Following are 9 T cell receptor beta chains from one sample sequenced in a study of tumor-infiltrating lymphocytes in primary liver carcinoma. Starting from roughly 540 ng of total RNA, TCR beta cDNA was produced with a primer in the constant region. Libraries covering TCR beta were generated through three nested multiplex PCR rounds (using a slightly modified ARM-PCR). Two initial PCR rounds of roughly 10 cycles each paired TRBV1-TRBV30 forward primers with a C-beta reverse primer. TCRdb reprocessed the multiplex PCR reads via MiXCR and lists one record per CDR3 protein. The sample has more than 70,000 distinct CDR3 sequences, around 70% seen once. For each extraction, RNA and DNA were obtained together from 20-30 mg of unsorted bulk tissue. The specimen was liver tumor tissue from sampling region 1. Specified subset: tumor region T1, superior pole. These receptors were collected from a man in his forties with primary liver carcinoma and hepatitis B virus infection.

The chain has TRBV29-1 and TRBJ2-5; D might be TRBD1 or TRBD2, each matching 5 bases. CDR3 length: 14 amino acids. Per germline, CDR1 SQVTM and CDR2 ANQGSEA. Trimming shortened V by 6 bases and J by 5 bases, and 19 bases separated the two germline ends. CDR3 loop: CSVSTHGARETQYF. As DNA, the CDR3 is TGCAGCGTCTCTACTCACGGGGCTCGGGAGACCCAGTACTTC.

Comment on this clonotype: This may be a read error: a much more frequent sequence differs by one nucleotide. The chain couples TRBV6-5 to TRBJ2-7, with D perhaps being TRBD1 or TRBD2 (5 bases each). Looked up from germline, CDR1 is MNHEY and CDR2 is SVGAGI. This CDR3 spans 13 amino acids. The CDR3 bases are TGTGCCAGCAGTCCCCAGGGCTGGGACGAGCAGCGCTTC. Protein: CASSPQGWDEQRF.

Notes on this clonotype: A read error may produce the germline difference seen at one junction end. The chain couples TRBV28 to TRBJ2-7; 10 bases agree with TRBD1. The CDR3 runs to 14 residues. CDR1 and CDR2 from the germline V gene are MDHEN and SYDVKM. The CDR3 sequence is CTSSFGDRGPGEHF. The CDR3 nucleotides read TGTACCAGCAGTTTTGGGGACAGGGGACCTGGGGAGCACTTC.

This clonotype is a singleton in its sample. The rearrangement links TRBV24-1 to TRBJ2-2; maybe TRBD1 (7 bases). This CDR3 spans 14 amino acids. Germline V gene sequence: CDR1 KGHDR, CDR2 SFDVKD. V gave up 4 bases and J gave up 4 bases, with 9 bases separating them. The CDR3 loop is CATSDRGATGELFF. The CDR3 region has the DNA TGTGCCACCAGTGACAGGGGGGCCACCGGGGAGCTGTTTTTT.

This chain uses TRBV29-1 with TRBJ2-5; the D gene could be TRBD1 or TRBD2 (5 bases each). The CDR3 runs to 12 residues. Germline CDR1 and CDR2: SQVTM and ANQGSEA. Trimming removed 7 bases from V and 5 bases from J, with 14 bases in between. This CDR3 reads CSGGRREETQYF. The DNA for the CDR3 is TGCAGCGGAGGGCGCAGGGAGGAGACCCAGTACTTC. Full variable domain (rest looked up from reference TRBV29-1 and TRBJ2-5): SAVISQKPSRDICQRGTSLTIQCQVDSQVTMMFWYRQQPGQSLTLIATANQGSEATYESGFVIDKFPISRPNLTFSTLTVSNMSPEDSSIYLCSGGRREETQYFGPGTRLLVL.

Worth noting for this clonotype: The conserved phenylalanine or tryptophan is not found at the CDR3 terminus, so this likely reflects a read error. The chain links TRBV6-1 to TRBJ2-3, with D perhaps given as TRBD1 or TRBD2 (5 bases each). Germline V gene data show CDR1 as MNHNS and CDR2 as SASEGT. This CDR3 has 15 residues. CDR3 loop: CASIERGASADTQYS. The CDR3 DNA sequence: TGTGCCAGCATTGAACGGGGCGCGAGCGCAGATACGCAGTATTCT.

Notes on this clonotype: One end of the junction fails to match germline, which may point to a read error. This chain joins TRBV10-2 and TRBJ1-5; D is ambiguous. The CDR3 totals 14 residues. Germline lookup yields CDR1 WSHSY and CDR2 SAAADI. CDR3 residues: CASGESDSGQSQHF. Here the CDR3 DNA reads TGCGCCAGCGGCGAGTCCGACTCTGGTCAGTCCCAGCATTTT.

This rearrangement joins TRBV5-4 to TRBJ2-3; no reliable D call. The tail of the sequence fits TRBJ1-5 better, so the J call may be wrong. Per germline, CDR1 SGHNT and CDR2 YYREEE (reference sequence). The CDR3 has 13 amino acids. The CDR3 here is CASSANSSDTQHF. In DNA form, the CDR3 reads TGTGCCAGCAGCGCGAACTCCTCAGATACGCAGCATTTT.

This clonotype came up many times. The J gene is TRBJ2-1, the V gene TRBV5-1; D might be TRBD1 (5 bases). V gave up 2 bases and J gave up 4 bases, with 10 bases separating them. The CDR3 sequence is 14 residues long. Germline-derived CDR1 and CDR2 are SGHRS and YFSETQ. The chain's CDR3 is CASSLGAGYNEQFF. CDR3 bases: TGCGCCAGCAGCTTAGGGGCAGGGTACAATGAGCAGTTCTTC. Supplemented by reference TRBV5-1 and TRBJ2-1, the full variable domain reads KAGVTQTPRYLIKTRGQQVTLSCSPISGHRSVSWYQQTPGQGLQFLFEYFSETQRNKGNFPGRFSGRQFSNSRSEMNVSTLELGDSALYLCASSLGAGYNEQFFGPGTRLTVL.